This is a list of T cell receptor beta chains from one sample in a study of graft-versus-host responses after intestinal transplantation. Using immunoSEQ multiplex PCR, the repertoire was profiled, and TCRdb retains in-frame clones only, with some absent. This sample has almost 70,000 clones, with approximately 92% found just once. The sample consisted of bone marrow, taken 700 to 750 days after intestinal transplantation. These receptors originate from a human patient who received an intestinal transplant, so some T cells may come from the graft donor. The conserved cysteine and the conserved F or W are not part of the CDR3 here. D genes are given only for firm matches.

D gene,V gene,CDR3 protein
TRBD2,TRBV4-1,ASSQERGGPNEQF
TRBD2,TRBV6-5,ASSYYTGTSGAEQY
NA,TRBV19,ASSIGVSNSPLH
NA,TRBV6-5,ASSYLTQGRNEQF
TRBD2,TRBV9,ASSVEGLARDWGDTQY
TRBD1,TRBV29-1,SVAGQGYEKLF
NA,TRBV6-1,ASIRTSGANVLT
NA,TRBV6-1,ASSDRDNSPLH
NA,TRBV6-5,ASKYKGEQY
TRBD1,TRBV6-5,ASSSSGTGNEKLF
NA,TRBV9,ASSAHRGVSGIEAQY
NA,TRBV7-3,ASSIETRPIYEQY
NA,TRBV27,ASAARRISEAF
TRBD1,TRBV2,ASREGGDRGPTEAF
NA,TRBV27,ASTSLYSGKEETQY
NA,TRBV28,ASSFDETQY
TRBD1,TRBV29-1,SVGTGGTGELF
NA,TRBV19,ASSIETDRGEILNQPQH
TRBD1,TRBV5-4,ASSETGGSSAEAF
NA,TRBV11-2,ASSLEGETRNEQY
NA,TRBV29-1,SVEVVMSRGTEAF
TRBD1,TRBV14,ASSQDHAQGVRETQY
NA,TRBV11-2,ASSLGRGLYEQY
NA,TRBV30,AWSVHWRVTQY